This TCR beta chain was found in a study of blood T cell repertoires in COVID-19. Across the whole study: Sample material is recorded as cDNA or gDNA derived from T cells, B-cell-depleted T cells, or PBMCs.

The CDR3 runs 13 residues. The V gene lost 6 bases and the J gene lost 2 bases, with 10 bases spanning the gap. In germline, CDR1 is MGHRA, CDR2 YSYEKL. As originally analysed: Using reference gene primer amplification, nucleated cell counts were estimated. Clones were read by immunoSEQ multiplex PCR, and TCRdb kept only the in-frame ones, dropping some. V and J calls and clone size come straight from that table; D and trimming were deduced from the DNA. The sample carries roughly 250,000 clones, 85% to 90% recorded once. This receptor was obtained from a woman in her thirties or forties with acute or convalescent COVID-19. Sequenced material: peripheral blood. V is TRBV4-1 and J is TRBJ1-1, with a tentative D call TRBD1 (6 bases). In DNA form, the CDR3 reads TGCGCCAGCAGTGTAGGGGGTAACACTGAAGCTTTCTTT. Translated: CASSVGGNTEAFF.